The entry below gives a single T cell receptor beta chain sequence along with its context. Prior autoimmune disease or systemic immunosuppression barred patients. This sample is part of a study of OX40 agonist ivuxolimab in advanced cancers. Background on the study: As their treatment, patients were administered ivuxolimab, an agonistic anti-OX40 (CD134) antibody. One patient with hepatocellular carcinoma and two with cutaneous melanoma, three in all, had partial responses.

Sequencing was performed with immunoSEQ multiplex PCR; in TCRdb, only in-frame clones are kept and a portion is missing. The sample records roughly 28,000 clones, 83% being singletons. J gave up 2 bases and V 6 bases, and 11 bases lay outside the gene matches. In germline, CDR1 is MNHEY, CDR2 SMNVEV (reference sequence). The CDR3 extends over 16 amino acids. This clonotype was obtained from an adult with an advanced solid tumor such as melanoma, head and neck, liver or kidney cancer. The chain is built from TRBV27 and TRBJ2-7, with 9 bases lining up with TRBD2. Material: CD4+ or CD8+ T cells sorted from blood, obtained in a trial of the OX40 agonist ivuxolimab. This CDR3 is CASSPFSGGFPYEQYF. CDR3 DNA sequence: TGTGCCAGCAGCCCCTTTAGCGGGGGTTTCCCCTACGAGCAGTACTTC.